This is a list of T cell receptor beta chains from one sample in a study of blood T cell repertoires in COVID-19. TCRdb's table, derived via immunoSEQ multiplex PCR, lists solely in-frame clones and lacks some. The repertoire consists of some 75,000 clones, with about 89% occurring once and the leading ten covering roughly 0.58%. The sequencing sample was made of peripheral blood. The receptors stem from a man in his fifties or sixties with acute or convalescent COVID-19. CDR3s include the opening cysteine and the closing phenylalanine or tryptophan. The order of the fields is clone size, D gene, V gene, J gene, CDR3 DNA, CDR3 protein. D genes are given only for firm matches. Clone sizes are given selectively: once, few, many, or a class where the clone is expanded.

>.|.|TRBV7-9|TRBJ2-7
TGTGCCAGCAGCATTCCGGGACTCCCCTACGAGCAGTACTTC
CASSIPGLPYEQYF
>.|.|TRBV12-5|TRBJ1-1
TGTGCTAGTGCCCCCTTTCCCCGACTTCGAGGGACTGAAGCTTTCTTT
CASAPFPRLRGTEAFF
>.|.|TRBV18|TRBJ1-1
TGTGCCAGCTCACCACGGGGGGCTGAAGCTTTCTTT
CASSPRGAEAFF
>.|.|TRBV24-1|TRBJ2-2
TGTGCCACCAGTGATTACCCCGGGACCGGGGAGCTGTTTTTT
CATSDYPGTGELFF
>.|TRBD1|TRBV24-1|TRBJ1-5
TGTGCCACCAGTGATTCGGGAGGACAGGGAAGCAATCAGCCCCAGCATTTT
CATSDSGGQGSNQPQHF
>once|.|TRBV5-1|TRBJ2-1
TGCGCCAGCAGCTTGGTACAAAGCTCCTACAATGAGCAGTTCTTC
CASSLVQSSYNEQFF
>.|TRBD1|TRBV3-1/TRBV3-2|TRBJ1-2
TGTGCCAGCAGCCAATCCGGGACAGGGCCTAACTATGGCTACACCTTC
CASSQSGTGPNYGYTF
>.|.|TRBV4-2|TRBJ2-1
TGTGCCAGCAGCCAAAGTCTAGCTGGCAATGAGCAGTTCTTC
CASSQSLAGNEQFF
>.|.|TRBV9|TRBJ2-7
TGTGCCAGCAGCGTAGCCCCCCGTTACGAGCAGTACTTC
CASSVAPRYEQYF
>.|.|TRBV19|TRBJ2-1
TGTGCCAGTAGTATTTCAGGATCCGGGGAAGGTGAGCAGTTCTTC
CASSISGSGEGEQFF
>.|.|TRBV19|TRBJ2-1
TGTGCCAGTAGCTTACCTCAGGGCAGCTCCTACAATGAGCAGTTCTTC
CASSLPQGSSYNEQFF
>.|TRBD1|TRBV11-2|TRBJ2-3
TGTGCCAGCAGCTTTTTGGGTTTCACAGGGGAAGGGACAGATACGCAGTATTTT
CASSFLGFTGEGTDTQYF
>few|.|TRBV27|TRBJ2-1
TGTGCCAGCAGTTTAAACGGCGGCTACAATGAGCAGTTCTTC
CASSLNGGYNEQFF
>.|.|TRBV3-1/TRBV3-2|TRBJ1-3
TGTGCCAGCAGCCAGGGGCGTGGAAACACCATATATTTT
CASSQGRGNTIYF
>.|TRBD1|TRBV3-1/TRBV3-2|TRBJ1-5
TGTGCCAGCAGCCAGAAATTTTCCGGACAGGATAATCAGCCCCAGCATTTT
CASSQKFSGQDNQPQHF
>.|.|TRBV5-6|TRBJ2-2
TGTGCCAGCAGCTTGGCGACTAGACGGAACACCGGGGAGCTGTTTTTT
CASSLATRRNTGELFF
>.|TRBD1|TRBV5-1|TRBJ2-5
TGCGCCAGCAGCCGGGCGACAGGGGATCCCCAGTACTTC
CASSRATGDPQYF
>.|TRBD1|TRBV5-1|TRBJ2-2
TGCGCCAGCAGCTGGACCGGGACAGGGAGGACCGGGGAGCTGTTTTTT
CASSWTGTGRTGELFF
>.|TRBD1|TRBV6-5|TRBJ2-7
TGTGCCAGCAGGGGGACAGGGGGCAGATACGAGCAGTACTTC
CASRGTGGRYEQYF
>.|.|TRBV29-1|TRBJ1-1
TGCAGCGTTGGATCGGGGGGGAACACTGAAGCTTTCTTT
CSVGSGGNTEAFF
>once|.|TRBV6-5|TRBJ2-7
TGTGCCAGCAGTTACCAGCGGGCGGGCTACGAGCAGTACTTC
CASSYQRAGYEQYF
>.|TRBD2|TRBV20-1|TRBJ2-3
TGCAGTGCTAGTGGGACTAGACCTAGCACAGATACGCAGTATTTT
CSASGTRPSTDTQYF
>.|TRBD1|TRBV30|TRBJ1-5
TGTGCCTGGAGTGTAGAGGACAGGCAGCCCCAGCATTTT
CAWSVEDRQPQHF
>.|.|TRBV7-8|TRBJ1-6
TGTGCCAGCAGCCCCAGTTCGAATTCACCCCTCCACTTT
CASSPSSNSPLHF
>.|TRBD1|TRBV5-1|TRBJ1-4
TGCGCCAGCAACACGGGACAGGGGAATGAAAAACTGTTTTTT
CASNTGQGNEKLFF
>.|TRBD1|TRBV10-3|TRBJ1-1
TGTGCCATCAGTGAGGCCAGGGGGCAAATTGAAGCTTTCTTT
CAISEARGQIEAFF
>.|TRBD1|TRBV7-9|TRBJ2-3
TGTGCCAGCAGCTGGGACAGGAGGGGGACAGATACGCAGTATTTT
CASSWDRRGTDTQYF
>.|.|TRBV3-1/TRBV3-2|TRBJ2-2
TGTGCCAGCAGCCAAGAACTAGTTAGTGGCGGGGAGCTGTTTTTT
CASSQELVSGGELFF
>.|.|TRBV6-1|TRBJ2-7
TGTGCCAGCAGTGAAGTTCAGGGGGGCTACGAGCAGTACTTC
CASSEVQGGYEQYF
>.|TRBD2|TRBV5-1|TRBJ2-3
TGCGCCAGTAACTGGGGACTAGCTGTGACAGATACGCAGTATTTT
CASNWGLAVTDTQYF
>few|TRBD1|TRBV30|TRBJ1-1
TGTGCCTGGAGTCTACAAGGGACAGGGTGGGCTTTCTTT
CAWSLQGTGWAFF
>.|.|TRBV2|TRBJ2-2
TGTGCCAGCAGTGGTGGGGGGTCGAACACCGGGGAGCTGTTTTTT
CASSGGGSNTGELFF